This entry lists 26 T cell receptor beta chains sequenced from one sample in a study of monozygotic twins with inflammatory bowel disease. After re-calling the 5' RACE reads, TCRdb lists one entry per CDR3 protein, DNA absent. The sample totals 310,000 or so distinct CDR3 sequences; its top ten clones hold around 2%. Sequences were obtained from blood. These TCRs come from a human donor with ulcerative colitis or Crohn's disease, or a healthy co-twin of an affected twin (not recorded which).

J is TRBJ2-3 and V is TRBV28; lacking DNA, the TRBD1 call made by TCRdb goes unchecked. Germline-derived CDR1 and CDR2 are MDHEN and SYDVKM. The CDR3 has 18 amino acids. The CDR3 sequence: CASSYFISTGIITDTQYF.

The chain combines TRBV30 with TRBJ1-1; lacking DNA, the TRBD1 call made by TCRdb goes unchecked. CDR1 GTSNPN and CDR2 SVGIG come from the germline V gene (reference sequence). There are 13 residues in the CDR3. The CDR3 loop is CAWSPGIDTEAFF.

The chain is built from TRBV2 and TRBJ2-1; TCRdb's D call of TRBD2 is untestable without DNA. CDR1 is SNHLY, CDR2 FYNNEI, per germline. The CDR3 spans 14 residues. This CDR3 is CASSGSGGYNEQFF.

This chain connects TRBV24-1 to TRBJ2-5; absent DNA, TCRdb's TRBD1 call cannot be checked. The germline CDR1 and CDR2 sequences are KGHDR and SFDVKD. The CDR3 sequence is 13 residues long. CDR3 sequence reads: CATGHGAFETQYF.

This rearrangement joins TRBV10-3 to TRBJ2-1. This CDR3 is 17 amino acids long. Germline CDR1 reads ENHRY; CDR2 reads SYGVKD. The CDR3 sequence: CAISEPRTGAPYNEQFF.

The CDR3 loop is CASSLQTGRDTQYF. The J gene is TRBJ2-3, the V gene TRBV7-2; TCRdb's D gene call, TRBD2, goes unchecked for lack of DNA. In germline, CDR1 is SGHTA, CDR2 FQGNSA. This CDR3 has 14 amino acids.

The gene calls are TRBV9 and TRBJ2-5; TCRdb calls TRBD1, which cannot be checked without DNA. Germline assignment: CDR1 SGDLS and CDR2 YYNGEE. This CDR3 spans 14 amino acids. The CDR3 here is CASSARGGQETQYF.

The chain links TRBV13 to TRBJ2-1. CDR3 size: 12 residues. Germline CDR1 and CDR2: PRHDT and FYEKMQ (reference sequence). The CDR3 loop is CASSPWADEQFF.

CDR3 sequence reads: CASSFAAYSGANVLTF. The chain joins TRBV7-2 to TRBJ2-6. CDR1 is SGHTA, CDR2 FQGNSA, per germline. The CDR3 contains 16 residues.

The J gene is TRBJ2-1, the V gene TRBV7-9; TCRdb outputs TRBD1, but without DNA this stays unchecked. This CDR3 has 15 residues. Germline-derived CDR1 and CDR2 are SEHNR and FQNEAQ (reference sequence). This CDR3 reads CAGSGGTHSYNEQFF. The whole variable domain, remainder taken from reference TRBV7-9 and TRBJ2-1, is DTGVSQNPRHKITKRGQNVTFRCDPISEHNRLYWYRQTLGQGPEFLTYFQNEAQLEKSRLLSDRFSAERPKGSFSTLEIQRTEQGDSAMYLCAGSGGTHSYNEQFFGPGTRLTVL.

This chain links TRBV20-1 with TRBJ1-6. The CDR3 contains 14 residues. Germline assignment: CDR1 DFQATT and CDR2 SNEGSKA (reference sequence). This CDR3 reads CSARETPLNSPLHF.

The chain recombines TRBV12-3 or TRBV12-4 with TRBJ1-2. This CDR3 is built from 15 residues. The chain's CDR3 is CASSPATGPLSGYTF.

J is TRBJ1-2 and V is TRBV6-6; TCRdb lists TRBD1, though no DNA is available to test this call. Germline lookup yields CDR1 MNHNY and CDR2 SVGAGI (reference sequence). This CDR3 contains 14 residues. CDR3 sequence: CASSYSAGAYGYTF.

The chain uses TRBV24-1 and TRBJ1-2. This CDR3 contains 13 residues. CDR1 and CDR2 from the germline V gene are KGHDR and SFDVKD. CDR3: CATSDTNTGGYTF.

This rearrangement joins TRBV4-3 to TRBJ2-2; TCRdb indicates TRBD1, and absent DNA this call remains unverified. CDR1 LGHNA and CDR2 YSLEER come from the germline V gene. The CDR3 covers 18 residues. The CDR3 spells CASSQAPLTGSYTGELFF.

J is TRBJ2-3 and V is TRBV18; TCRdb gives TRBD1 as the D gene, but with no DNA this cannot be confirmed. Germline V gene lookup returns CDR1 KGHSH and CDR2 LQKENI. This CDR3 spans 14 amino acids. The CDR3 reads CASSRGTNTDTQYF.

The chain couples TRBV5-4 to TRBJ2-5; absent DNA, TCRdb's TRBD2 call cannot be checked. Germline loops: CDR1 SGHNT, CDR2 YYREEE (reference sequence). The CDR3 consists of 16 residues. CDR3 amino acids: CASSLSGGVVQETQYF.

The chain couples TRBV4-1 to TRBJ2-1; TCRdb proposes TRBD2, but this gene call is untestable without DNA. Germline V lookup: CDR1 MGHRA, CDR2 YSYEKL. The CDR3 is 14 amino acids. CDR3 sequence: CASSKGAGAFEQFF.

CDR3 loop: CASSPGTVVFGYEQYF. The chain employs TRBV12-3 or TRBV12-4 and TRBJ2-7; TCRdb designates TRBD1, a call that cannot be tested without DNA. CDR3 length equals 16 residues.

The chain recombines TRBV9 with TRBJ1-1; TCRdb's D call of TRBD1 is untestable without DNA. The CDR3 is 15 amino acids. Germline lookup yields CDR1 SGDLS and CDR2 YYNGEE. The CDR3 reads CASSFRGGRSAEAFF. The full variable domain, rest sourced from reference TRBV9 and TRBJ1-1, is DSGVTQTPKHLITATGQRVTLRCSPRSGDLSVYWYQQSLDQGLQFLIQYYNGEERAKGNILERFSAQQFPDLHSELNLSSLELGDSALYFCASSFRGGRSAEAFFGQGTRLTVV.

This sequence joins TRBV7-9 and TRBJ2-7; TCRdb lists TRBD2, though no DNA is available to test this call. Germline V gene data show CDR1 as SEHNR and CDR2 as FQNEAQ (reference sequence). This CDR3 region has 15 residues. Here the CDR3 reads CASSYRTSGPYEQYF.

The chain combines TRBV4-3 with TRBJ2-3; TCRdb's D gene call, TRBD1, goes unchecked for lack of DNA. From germline, CDR1 is LGHNA and CDR2 YSLEER. This CDR3 comprises 18 residues. CDR3 sequence: CASSQDKGSGTGRDTQYF.

This sequence joins TRBV2 and TRBJ1-1. Germline CDR1 and CDR2: SNHLY and FYNNEI. CDR3 length equals 13 residues. The CDR3 protein is CASSTQENTEAFF.

The rearrangement links TRBV3-1 to TRBJ1-2; with no DNA, the TCRdb D assignment of TRBD1 cannot be verified. Germline V gives CDR1 LGHDT, CDR2 YNNKEL (reference sequence). The CDR3 totals 13 residues. CDR3 sequence: CASSHGGDYGYTF.

J is TRBJ1-1 and V is TRBV7-9. The CDR3 runs 15 residues. The germline V gene encodes CDR1 SEHNR and CDR2 FQNEAQ (reference sequence). The CDR3 spells CASSLAQVLNTEAFF.

The chain employs TRBV28 and TRBJ2-3; TCRdb proposes TRBD2, but this gene call is untestable without DNA. Germline-derived CDR1 and CDR2 are MDHEN and SYDVKM. The CDR3 spans 13 residues. The chain's CDR3 is CASGLGGVDTQYF.